This entry features one TCR beta chain sequence. These data belong to a study of shared clonotypes between healthy human individuals. Across the study: CD8 memory received one plate per donor, CD8 naive two, CD4 memory three and CD4 naive three.

Clones were read by immunoSEQ multiplex PCR, and TCRdb kept only the in-frame ones, dropping some. The table includes 2 million to 3 million clones, roughly 93% detected once. CDR3 length: 11 amino acids. V was pared by 4 bases and J by 9 bases, with 9 bases between. Germline CDR1 is LNHDA and CDR2 is SQIVND (reference sequence). Specimen: naive CD4+ T cells from PBMCs. Subset denoted: CD45RA+ positively selected. The source is a man aged 18 to 29 in good health. Some clones in this sample may be carry-over from other donors' samples. The J gene is TRBJ1-2, the V gene TRBV19; D remains ambiguous. CDR3 sequence: CASSKLSSYTF. CDR3 nucleotides: TGTGCCAGTAGTAAGCTAAGTAGCTACACCTTC.